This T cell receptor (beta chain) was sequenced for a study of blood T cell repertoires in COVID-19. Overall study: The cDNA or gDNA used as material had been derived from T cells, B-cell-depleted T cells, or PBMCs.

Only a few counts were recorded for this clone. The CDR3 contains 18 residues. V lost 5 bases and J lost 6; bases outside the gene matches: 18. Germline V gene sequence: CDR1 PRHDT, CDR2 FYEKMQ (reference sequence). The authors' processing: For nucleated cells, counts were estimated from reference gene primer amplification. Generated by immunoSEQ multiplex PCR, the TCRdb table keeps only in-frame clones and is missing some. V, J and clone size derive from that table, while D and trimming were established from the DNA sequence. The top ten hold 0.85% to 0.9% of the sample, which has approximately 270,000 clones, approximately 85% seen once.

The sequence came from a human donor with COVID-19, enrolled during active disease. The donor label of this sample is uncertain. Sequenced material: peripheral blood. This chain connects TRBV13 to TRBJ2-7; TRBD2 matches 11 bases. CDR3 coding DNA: TGTGCCAGCAGCCACGGACTACAGCGTAGCGGGAGGGCCGGCGAGCAGTACTTC. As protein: CASSHGLQRSGRAGEQYF.